The next 8 T cell receptor beta chains were all read from a single sample in a study of blood T cell repertoires in COVID-19. Generated by immunoSEQ multiplex PCR, the TCRdb table keeps only in-frame clones and is missing some. The data hold fewer than 300,000 clones, with 70% to 85% observed a single time. The sample comprised peripheral blood. The source is a human donor with COVID-19, enrolled during active disease. The donor label of this sample is uncertain.

V usage is TRBV25-1 and J usage is TRBJ1-2, with D maybe TRBD1 (6 bases). This CDR3 comprises 14 residues. From germline, CDR1 is MGHDK and CDR2 SYGVNS. The ends were cut back, 4 bases at V and 6 bases at J, with 15 bases in the middle. The CDR3 coding sequence is TGTGCCAGCAGTGCCCCCTTGGGGGCCAATGGCTACACCTTC. Translated, it gives CASSAPLGANGYTF.

This rearrangement joins TRBV6-2 or TRBV6-3 to TRBJ2-7; TRBD1 matches 9 bases. With V trimmed by 5 bases and J by 11 bases, 4 bases remained unmatched. This CDR3 is built from 11 residues. Germline V gives CDR1 MNHEY, CDR2 SVGEGT. The CDR3 loop reads CASSLRDREYF. Written as DNA, the CDR3 is TGTGCCAGCAGTCTCCGGGACAGGGAGTACTTC.

V and J are TRBV10-3 and TRBJ1-3; 7 bases match TRBD1. V shed 7 bases, J shed 8 bases, and the junction held 14 bases outside the gene matches. The CDR3 spans 15 residues. Per the germline V gene, CDR1 is ENHRY and CDR2 is SYGVKD. The CDR3 DNA is TGTGCCATCACCACCGACAGGGTCGTTGGGGACACCATATATTTT. Translating it yields CAITTDRVVGDTIYF.

The chain employs TRBV18 and TRBJ1-3; perhaps TRBD1 as D (6 bases). The V end lost 2 bases, the J end lost 0 bases, and 11 bases lay between the germline ends. The CDR3 spans 16 residues. CDR1 and CDR2 (germline): KGHSH, LQKENI. CDR3 in DNA: TGTGCCAGCTCACCATCAGGACAGAGCTCTGGAAACACCATATATTTT. Protein: CASSPSGQSSGNTIYF.

This chain links TRBV19 with TRBJ2-1; D is unresolved. The CDR3 is 15 amino acids. In germline, CDR1 is LNHDA, CDR2 SQIVND (reference sequence). V lost 8 bases, J lost 7 bases, and 21 bases lay in between. CDR3 residues: CASLLSSDLINEQFF. CDR3 DNA sequence: TGTGCCAGTCTTCTGTCCTCCGATCTAATAAATGAGCAGTTCTTC.

The chain has TRBV19 and TRBJ1-4; 7 bases are shared with TRBD1. CDR1 LNHDA and CDR2 SQIVND come from the germline V gene (reference sequence). Trimming took 7 bases from V and 1 from J; bases not matched to a gene: 9. The CDR3 totals 16 residues. As DNA, the CDR3 is TGTGCCAGTACCAGGAGGGACAGTCTAACTAATGAAAAACTGTTTTTT. The encoded protein is CASTRRDSLTNEKLFF.

The rearrangement uses TRBV9 and TRBJ1-2, with 9 bases identical to TRBD1. Germline V CDR1 and CDR2: SGDLS, YYNGEE. The CDR3 spans 13 residues. J lost 9 bases, V lost 3 bases, and 6 bases had no gene match. The CDR3 here is CASSDGTGSSYTF. The CDR3 DNA is TGTGCCAGCAGCGACGGGACAGGGAGTAGCTACACCTTC.

The V gene is TRBV4-1, the J gene TRBJ2-7; 8 bases align to TRBD2. Trimming at V came to 8 bases and at J to 2 bases, leaving 8 bases not matched to a gene. CDR3 length: 14 amino acids. From germline, CDR1 is MGHRA and CDR2 YSYEKL. For the CDR3, the DNA is TGCGCCAGCTCGGGAGGGGGGGTCGCCTACGAGCAGTACTTC. This encodes CASSGGGVAYEQYF.